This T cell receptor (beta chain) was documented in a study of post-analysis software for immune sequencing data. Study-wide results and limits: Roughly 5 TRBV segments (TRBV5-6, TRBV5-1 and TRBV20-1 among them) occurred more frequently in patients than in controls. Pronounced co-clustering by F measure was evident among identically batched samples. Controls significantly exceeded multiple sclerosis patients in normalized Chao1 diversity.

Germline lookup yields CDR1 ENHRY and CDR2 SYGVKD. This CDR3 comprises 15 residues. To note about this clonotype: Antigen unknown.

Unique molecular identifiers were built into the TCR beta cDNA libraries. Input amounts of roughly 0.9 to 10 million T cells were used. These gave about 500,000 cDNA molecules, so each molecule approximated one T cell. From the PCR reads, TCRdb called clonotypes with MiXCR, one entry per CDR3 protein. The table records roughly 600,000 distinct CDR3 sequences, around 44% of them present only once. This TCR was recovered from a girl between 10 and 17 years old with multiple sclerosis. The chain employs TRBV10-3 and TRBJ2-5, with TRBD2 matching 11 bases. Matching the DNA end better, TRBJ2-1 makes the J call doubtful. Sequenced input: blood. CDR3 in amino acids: CAISESSGREETQFF. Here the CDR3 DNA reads TGTGCCATCAGTGAGTCTAGCGGGAGGGAAGAGACCCAGTTCTTC.